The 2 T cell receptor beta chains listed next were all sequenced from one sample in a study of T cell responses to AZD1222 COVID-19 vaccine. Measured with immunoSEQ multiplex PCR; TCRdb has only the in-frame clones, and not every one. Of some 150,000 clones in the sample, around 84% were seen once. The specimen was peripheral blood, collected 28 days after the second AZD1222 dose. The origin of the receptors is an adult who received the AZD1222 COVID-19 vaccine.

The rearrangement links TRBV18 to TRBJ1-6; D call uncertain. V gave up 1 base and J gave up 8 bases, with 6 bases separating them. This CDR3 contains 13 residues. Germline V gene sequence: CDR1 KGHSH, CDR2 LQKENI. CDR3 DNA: TGTGCCAGCTCACCACTTGAGGATTCACCCCTCCACTTT. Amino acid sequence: CASSPLEDSPLHF.

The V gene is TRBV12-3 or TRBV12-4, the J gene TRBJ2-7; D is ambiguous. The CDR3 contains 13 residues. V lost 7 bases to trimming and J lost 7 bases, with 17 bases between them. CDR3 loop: CASTPSLGKEQYF. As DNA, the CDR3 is TGTGCCAGCACCCCTTCTTTGGGGAAGGAGCAGTACTTC.